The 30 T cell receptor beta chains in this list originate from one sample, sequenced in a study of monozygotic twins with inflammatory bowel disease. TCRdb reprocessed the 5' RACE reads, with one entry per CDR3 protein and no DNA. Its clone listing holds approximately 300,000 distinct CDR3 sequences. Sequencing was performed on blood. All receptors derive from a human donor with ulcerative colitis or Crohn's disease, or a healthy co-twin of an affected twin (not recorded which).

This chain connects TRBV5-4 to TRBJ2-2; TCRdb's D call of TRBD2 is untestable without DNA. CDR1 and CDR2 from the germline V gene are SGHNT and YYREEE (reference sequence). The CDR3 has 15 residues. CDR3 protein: CASRPGTSGTGELFF.

CDR3 sequence reads: CASSELAPSGANVLTF. This chain uses TRBV2 with TRBJ2-6; TCRdb calls TRBD2, which cannot be checked without DNA. Germline CDR1 SNHLY, CDR2 FYNNEI. The CDR3 contains 16 residues.

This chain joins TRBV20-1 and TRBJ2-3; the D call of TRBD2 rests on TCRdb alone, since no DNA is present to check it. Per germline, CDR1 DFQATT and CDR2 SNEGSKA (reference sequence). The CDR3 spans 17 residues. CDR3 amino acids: CSAQKPPGLQSTDTQYF.

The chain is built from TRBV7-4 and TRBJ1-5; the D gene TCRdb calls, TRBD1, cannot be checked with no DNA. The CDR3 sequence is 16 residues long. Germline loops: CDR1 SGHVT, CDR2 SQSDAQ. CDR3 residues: CASSRRTVSGNQPQHF.

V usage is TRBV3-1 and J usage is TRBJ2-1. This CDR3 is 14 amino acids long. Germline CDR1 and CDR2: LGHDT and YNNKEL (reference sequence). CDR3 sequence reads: CASSQELSYNEQFF.

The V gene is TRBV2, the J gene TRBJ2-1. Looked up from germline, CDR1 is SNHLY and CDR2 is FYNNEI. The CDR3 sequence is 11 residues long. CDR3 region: CASTIYNEQFF. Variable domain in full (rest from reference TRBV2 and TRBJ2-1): EPEVTQTPSHQVTQMGQEVILRCVPISNHLYFYWYRQILGQKVEFLVSFYNNEISEKSEIFDDQFSVERPDGSNFTLKIRSTKLEDSAMYFCASTIYNEQFFGPGTRLTVL.

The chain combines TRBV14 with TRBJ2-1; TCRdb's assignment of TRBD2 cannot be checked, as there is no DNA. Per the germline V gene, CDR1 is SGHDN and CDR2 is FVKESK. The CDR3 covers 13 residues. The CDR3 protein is CASSQQGLNEQFF.

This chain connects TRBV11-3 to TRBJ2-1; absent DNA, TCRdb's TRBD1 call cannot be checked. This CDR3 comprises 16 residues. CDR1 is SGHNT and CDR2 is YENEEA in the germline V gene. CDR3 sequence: CASSLDSGEGYNEQFF.

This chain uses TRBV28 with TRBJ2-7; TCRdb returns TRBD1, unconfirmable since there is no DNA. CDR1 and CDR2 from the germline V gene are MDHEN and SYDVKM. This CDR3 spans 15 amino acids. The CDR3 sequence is CASSSPTTGSYEQYF.

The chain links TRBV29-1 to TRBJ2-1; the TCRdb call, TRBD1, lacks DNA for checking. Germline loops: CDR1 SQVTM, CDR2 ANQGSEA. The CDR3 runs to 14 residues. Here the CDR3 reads CSVRGRGAYNEQFF.

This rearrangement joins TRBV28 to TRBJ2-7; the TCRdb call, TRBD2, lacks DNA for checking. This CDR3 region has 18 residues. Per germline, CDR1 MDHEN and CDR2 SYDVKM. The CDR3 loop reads CASSPGLAGVGKPYEQYF. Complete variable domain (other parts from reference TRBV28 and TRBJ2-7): DVKVTQSSRYLVKRTGEKVFLECVQDMDHENMFWYRQDPGLGLRLIYFSYDVKMKEKGDIPEGYSVSREKKERFSLILESASTNQTSMYLCASSPGLAGVGKPYEQYFGPGTRLTVT.

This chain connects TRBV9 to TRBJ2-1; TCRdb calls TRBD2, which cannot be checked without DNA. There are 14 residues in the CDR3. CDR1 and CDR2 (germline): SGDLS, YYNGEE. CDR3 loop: CASSVGGGDNEQFF.

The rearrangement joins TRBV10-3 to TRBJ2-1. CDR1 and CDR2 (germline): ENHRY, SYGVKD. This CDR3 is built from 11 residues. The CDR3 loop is CATLSYNEQFF.

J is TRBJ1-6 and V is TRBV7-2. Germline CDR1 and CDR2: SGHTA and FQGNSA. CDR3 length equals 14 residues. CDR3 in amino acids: CASSFRANNSPLHF. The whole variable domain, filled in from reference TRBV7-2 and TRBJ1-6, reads GAGVSQSPSNKVTEKGKDVELRCDPISGHTALYWYRQSLGQGLEFLIYFQGNSAPDKSGLPSDRFSAERTGGSVSTLTIQRTQQEDSAVYLCASSFRANNSPLHFGNGTRLTVT.

The CDR3 sequence is CASSQEGGTTEAFF. The J gene is TRBJ1-1, the V gene TRBV4-3. Germline-derived CDR1 and CDR2 are LGHNA and YSLEER. The CDR3 extends over 14 amino acids.

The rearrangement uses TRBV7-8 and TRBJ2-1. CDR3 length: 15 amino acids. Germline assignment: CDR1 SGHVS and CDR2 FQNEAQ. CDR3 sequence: CASSLALDYYNEQLF.

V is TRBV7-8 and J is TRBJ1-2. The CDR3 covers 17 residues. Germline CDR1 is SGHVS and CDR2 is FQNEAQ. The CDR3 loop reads CASSLDRAGRTKDGYTF.

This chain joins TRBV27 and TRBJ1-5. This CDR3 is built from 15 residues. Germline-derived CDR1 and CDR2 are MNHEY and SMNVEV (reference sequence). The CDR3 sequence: CASSLKWQGEQPQHF.

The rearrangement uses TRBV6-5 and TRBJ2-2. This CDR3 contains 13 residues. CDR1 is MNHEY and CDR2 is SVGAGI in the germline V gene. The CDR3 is CASSYSVFGELFF.

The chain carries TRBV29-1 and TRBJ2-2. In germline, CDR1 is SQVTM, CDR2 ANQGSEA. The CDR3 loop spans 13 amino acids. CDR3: CSVVVGFTGELFF.

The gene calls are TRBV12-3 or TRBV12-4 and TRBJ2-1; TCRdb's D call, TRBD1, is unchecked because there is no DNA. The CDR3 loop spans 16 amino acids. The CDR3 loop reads CASSSAGTGTYNEQFF.

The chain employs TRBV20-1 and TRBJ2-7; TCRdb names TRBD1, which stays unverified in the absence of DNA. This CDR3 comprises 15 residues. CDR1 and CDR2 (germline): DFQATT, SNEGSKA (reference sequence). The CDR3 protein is CSAHNRDGNRYEQYF.

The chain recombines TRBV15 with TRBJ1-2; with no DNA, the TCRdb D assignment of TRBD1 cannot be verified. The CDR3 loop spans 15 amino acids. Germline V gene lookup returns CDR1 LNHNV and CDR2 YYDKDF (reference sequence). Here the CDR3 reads CTTSTARGANYGYTF.

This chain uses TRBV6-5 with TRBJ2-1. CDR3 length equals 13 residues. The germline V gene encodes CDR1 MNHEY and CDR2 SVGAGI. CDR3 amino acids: CASSSHWNNEQFF.

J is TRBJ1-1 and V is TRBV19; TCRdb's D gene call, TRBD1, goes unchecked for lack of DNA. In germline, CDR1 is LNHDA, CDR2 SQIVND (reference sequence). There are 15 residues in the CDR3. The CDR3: CASSIDGTGNTEAFF.

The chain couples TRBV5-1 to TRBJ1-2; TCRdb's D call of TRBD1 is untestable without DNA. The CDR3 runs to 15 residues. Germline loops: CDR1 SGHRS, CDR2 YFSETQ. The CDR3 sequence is CASSPQGAVDYGYTF. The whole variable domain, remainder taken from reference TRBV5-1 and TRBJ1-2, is KAGVTQTPRYLIKTRGQQVTLSCSPISGHRSVSWYQQTPGQGLQFLFEYFSETQRNKGNFPGRFSGRQFSNSRSEMNVSTLELGDSALYLCASSPQGAVDYGYTFGSGTRLTVV.

The CDR3 sequence: CASSFDGTLAGNTQYF. The rearrangement joins TRBV28 to TRBJ2-3; TCRdb gives TRBD2 as the D gene, but with no DNA this cannot be confirmed. Germline-derived CDR1 and CDR2 are MDHEN and SYDVKM. This CDR3 is 16 amino acids long.

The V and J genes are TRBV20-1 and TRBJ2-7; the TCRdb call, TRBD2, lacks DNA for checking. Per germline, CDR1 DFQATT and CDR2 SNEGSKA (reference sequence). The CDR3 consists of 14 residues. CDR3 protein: CSARDPSGRYEQYF.

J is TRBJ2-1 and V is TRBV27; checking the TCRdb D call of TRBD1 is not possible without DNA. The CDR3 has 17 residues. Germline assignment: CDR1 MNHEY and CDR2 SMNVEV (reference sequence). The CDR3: CASSSFSGQGIRNEQFF.

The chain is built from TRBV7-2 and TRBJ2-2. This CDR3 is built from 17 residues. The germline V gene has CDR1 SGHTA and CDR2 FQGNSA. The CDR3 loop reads CASSSPVRNSNTGELFF.